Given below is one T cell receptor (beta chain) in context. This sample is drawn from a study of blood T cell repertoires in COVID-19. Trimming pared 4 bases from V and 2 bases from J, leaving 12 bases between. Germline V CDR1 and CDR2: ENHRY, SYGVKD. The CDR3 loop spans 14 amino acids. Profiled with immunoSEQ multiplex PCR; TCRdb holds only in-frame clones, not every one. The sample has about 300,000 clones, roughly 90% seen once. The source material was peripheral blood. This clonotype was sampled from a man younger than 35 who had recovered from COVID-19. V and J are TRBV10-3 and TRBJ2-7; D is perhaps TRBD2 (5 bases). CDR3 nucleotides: TGTGCCATCAGTGCATCCGGGGAAACCTACGAGCAGTACTTC. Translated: CAISASGETYEQYF.